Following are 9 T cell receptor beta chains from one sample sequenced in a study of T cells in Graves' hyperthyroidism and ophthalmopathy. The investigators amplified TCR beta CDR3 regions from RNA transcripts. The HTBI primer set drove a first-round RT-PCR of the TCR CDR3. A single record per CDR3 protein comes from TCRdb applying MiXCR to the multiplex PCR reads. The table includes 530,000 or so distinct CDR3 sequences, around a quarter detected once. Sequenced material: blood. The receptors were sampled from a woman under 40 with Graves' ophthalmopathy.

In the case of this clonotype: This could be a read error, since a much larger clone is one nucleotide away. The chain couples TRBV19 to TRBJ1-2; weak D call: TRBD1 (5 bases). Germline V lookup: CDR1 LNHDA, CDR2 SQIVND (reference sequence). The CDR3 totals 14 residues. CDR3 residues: CASRRPGRMYGHTF. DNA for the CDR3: TGTGCCAGTAGACGACCGGGACGGATGTATGGCCACACCTTC.

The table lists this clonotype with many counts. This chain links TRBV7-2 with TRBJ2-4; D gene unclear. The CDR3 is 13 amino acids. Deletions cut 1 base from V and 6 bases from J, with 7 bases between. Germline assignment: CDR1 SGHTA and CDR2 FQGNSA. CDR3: CASSLDVGNIQYF. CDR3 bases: TGTGCCAGCAGCTTAGACGTAGGAAACATTCAGTACTTC.

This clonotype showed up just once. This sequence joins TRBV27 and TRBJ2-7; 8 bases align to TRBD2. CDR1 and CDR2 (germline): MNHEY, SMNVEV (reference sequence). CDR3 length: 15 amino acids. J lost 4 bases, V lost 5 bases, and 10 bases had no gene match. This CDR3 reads CASSTPGGAVYEQYF. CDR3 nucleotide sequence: TGTGCCAGCAGTACCCCCGGGGGGGCCGTGTACGAGCAGTACTTC.

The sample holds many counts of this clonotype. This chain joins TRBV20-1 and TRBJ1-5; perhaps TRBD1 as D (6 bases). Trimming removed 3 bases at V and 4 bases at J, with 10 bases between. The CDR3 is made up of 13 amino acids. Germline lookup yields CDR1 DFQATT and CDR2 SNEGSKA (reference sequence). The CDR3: CSARWGANQPQHF. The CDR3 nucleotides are TGCAGTGCTAGGTGGGGGGCAAATCAGCCCCAGCATTTT.

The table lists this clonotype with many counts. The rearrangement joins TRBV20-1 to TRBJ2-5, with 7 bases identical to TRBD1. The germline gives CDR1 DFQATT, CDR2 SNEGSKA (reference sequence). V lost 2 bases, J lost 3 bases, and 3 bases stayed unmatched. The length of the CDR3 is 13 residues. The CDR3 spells CSARSDRKETQYF. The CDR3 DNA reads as TGCAGTGCTAGATCGGACAGGAAAGAGACCCAGTACTTC.

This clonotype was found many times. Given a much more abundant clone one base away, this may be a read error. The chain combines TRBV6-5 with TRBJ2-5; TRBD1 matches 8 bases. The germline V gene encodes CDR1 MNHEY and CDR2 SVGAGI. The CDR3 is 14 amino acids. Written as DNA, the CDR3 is TGTGCCAGCAGTTACAGGACAGGGCAAGAGACCAAGTACTTC. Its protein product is CASSYRTGQETKYF.

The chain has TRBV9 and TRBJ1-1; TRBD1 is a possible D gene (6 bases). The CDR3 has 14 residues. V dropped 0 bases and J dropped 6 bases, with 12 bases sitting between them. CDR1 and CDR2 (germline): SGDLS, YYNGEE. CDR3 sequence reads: CASSVADRFAEAFF. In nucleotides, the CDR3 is TGTGCCAGCAGCGTAGCTGACAGGTTCGCTGAAGCTTTCTTT.

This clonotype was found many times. CDR3 sequence reads: CASSLIPTQSLSNQPQHF. The CDR3 DNA follows: TGTGCCAGCAGCTTAATTCCCACGCAGTCATTGAGCAATCAGCCCCAGCATTTT. The chain links TRBV5-4 to TRBJ1-5, with D hard to call. Per the germline V gene, CDR1 is SGHNT and CDR2 is YYREEE (reference sequence). The ends were cut back, 2 bases at V and 1 base at J, with 19 bases in the middle. There are 18 residues in the CDR3.

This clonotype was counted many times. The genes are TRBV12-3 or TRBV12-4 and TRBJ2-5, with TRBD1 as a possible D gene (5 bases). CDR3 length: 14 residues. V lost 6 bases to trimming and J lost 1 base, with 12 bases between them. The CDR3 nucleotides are TGTGCCAGCAGCCCCCGGCAGGGCCAAGAGACCCAGTACTTC. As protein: CASSPRQGQETQYF.